This is a list of T cell receptor beta chains from one sample in a study of T cells after yellow fever vaccination. One entry per CDR3 protein results from TCRdb running MiXCR on the 5' RACE reads. The sample yields some 110,000 distinct CDR3 sequences, 8% to 9.5% seen once. The sequencing used CD8+ T cells sorted from PBMCs, collected 45 days after the yellow fever booster vaccination. The receptors were sampled from a man aged 30-40 years who received the YFV17D yellow fever vaccine. Each CDR3 is given with its conserved first and last residue. A D gene is named only where the DNA matches it firmly. The listing skips clone size in some rows; elsewhere it reads once, few, many or a size class.

many . TRBJ2-7 TRBV4-3 TGCGCCAGCAGCGCTGATGACAACTCCTACGAGCAGTACTTC CASSADDNSYEQYF
many TRBD2 TRBJ2-1 TRBV7-3 TGTGCCAGCAGCCCGGGGGGGGCTAGCGAGGAGCAGTTCTTC CASSPGGASEEQFF
many . TRBJ2-1 TRBV4-3 TGCGCCAGCAGCCAACGTAGCAACAGGGATGAGCAGTTCTTC CASSQRSNRDEQFF
many . TRBJ2-1 TRBV7-9 TGTGCCAGCAGCTTATACGGGAGAAGTTACAATGAGCAGTTCTTC CASSLYGRSYNEQFF
. . TRBJ1-5 TRBV7-8 TGTGCCAGCAGTCCCGAGGAACAGCAATCAGGGGAGCCCCAGCATTTT CASSPEEQQSGEPQHF
. . TRBJ1-1 TRBV6-1 TGTGCCAGCAGTGGGCGAAGGGGTGAAGCTTTCTTT CASSGRRGEAFF
many TRBD1 TRBJ1-4 TRBV7-8 TGTGCCAGCAGCCAGCCGGGACAGATGCCAACTAATGAAAAACTGTTTTTT CASSQPGQMPTNEKLFF
few TRBD2 TRBJ2-5 TRBV9 TGTGCCAGCAGCGTCACCGGGGGGGGAACCGGGAAGACCCAGTACTTC CASSVTGGGTGKTQYF
many . TRBJ2-3 TRBV7-3 TGTGCCAGCAGCCCACGACCTACCGTTACTAGCACAGATACGCAGTATTTT CASSPRPTVTSTDTQYF
many . TRBJ2-3 TRBV14 TGTGCCAGCAGCCAAGTTACTTTTACAGATACGCAGTATTTT CASSQVTFTDTQYF
many . TRBJ2-7 TRBV7-2 TGTGCCAGCAGCCCCGGGCTTCAGAGCTTAGGCGAGCAGTACTTC CASSPGLQSLGEQYF